The TCR beta chain under discussion was sequenced for a study of blood T cell repertoires in COVID-19. About the research overall: PBMCs, B-cell-depleted T cells, or T cells were the source of the cDNA or gDNA that made up the material.

This CDR3 has 15 residues. Unmatched junction bases numbered 6, after V lost 3 bases and J lost 1 base. Looked up from germline, CDR1 is SGDLS and CDR2 is YYNGEE. The repertoire was sequenced with immunoSEQ multiplex PCR; TCRdb's copy has only in-frame clones and lacks some. This table holds hundreds of thousands of clones, roughly 85% found once. The rearrangement links TRBV9 to TRBJ2-5, with 7 bases lining up with TRBD2. The receptor comes from a woman between 25 and 40 years old with active or convalescent COVID-19. The sample taken for sequencing was peripheral blood. DNA for the CDR3: TGTGCCAGCAGCGCCCGGGACTACCGCCAAGAGACCCAGTACTTC. Translation gives CASSARDYRQETQYF.